The clone carrying this T cell receptor beta chain appeared a few times. Germline V lookup: CDR1 MNHEY, CDR2 SMNVEV (reference sequence). Trimming removed 6 bases from V and 0 bases from J, with 12 bases in between. This CDR3 is built from 15 residues. The sample belongs to a study of blood T cell repertoires in COVID-19. The assay was immunoSEQ multiplex PCR, and TCRdb's table has in-frame clones only and misses some. The sample lists roughly 33,000 clones; roughly 88% were seen once. Sequenced material: peripheral blood. This chain links TRBV27 with TRBJ1-5; D remains ambiguous. The clonotype was recovered from a human donor in a cohort sampled during active COVID-19. CDR3 sequence (DNA): TGTGCCAGCAGAATTACAGCCTATAGCAATCAGCCCCAGCATTTT. As protein: CASRITAYSNQPQHF.